This record concerns one TCR beta chain sequence. The source of the sample is a study of shared clonotypes between healthy human individuals. For the study at large: CD4 naive cells filled three plates per donor, CD4 memory three, CD8 naive two and CD8 memory one.

Trimming took off 2 bases at V and 6 bases at J, with 13 bases between the two ends. This CDR3 has 14 amino acids. Germline V gives CDR1 ENHRY, CDR2 SYGVKD. Researchers divided each subset's genomic DNA evenly across several immunoSEQ plates. In the authors' workflow: Filtering differed because ImmunoSEQ produced junction-only sequences that carried no quality scores. TCRdb's copy holds only in-frame clones and misses some; the assay was immunoSEQ multiplex PCR. Clonal size and the V and J genes are those of that table, whereas D and trimming came from the DNA. The data show roughly 2 million clones, about 95% seen once.

The clonotype originates from a man aged 18 to 35 in good health. V is TRBV10-3 and J is TRBJ1-2; D might be TRBD1 (6 bases). Sequences were obtained from naive CD4+ T cells sorted from blood. Stated subset: CD45RA+ positively selected. The CDR3 region is CAISEARGRDGYTF. CDR3 bases: TGTGCCATCAGTGAGGCACGGGGGCGAGATGGCTACACCTTC.